This T cell receptor (beta chain) was sequenced during a study of T-cell memory formation after mild COVID-19. Study context: Largely donor-specific TCR clusters were found. Overall study results and limits: Later expanders leaned CD4+, whereas clones that contracted between day 15 and 85 were balanced CD4/CD8.

With 1 base clipped from V and 6 bases from J, the junction kept 5 bases outside the gene matches. The CDR3 has 15 amino acids. Per the germline V gene, CDR1 is SNHLY and CDR2 is FYNNEI. With respect to this clonotype: Its cognate antigen is unknown.

One entry per CDR3 protein, called by TCRdb with MiXCR from the 5' RACE reads. Seen here are 190,000 or so distinct CDR3 sequences, roughly a tenth observed once, and the top ten hold roughly 3.2%. Sequencing was carried out using PBMCs or a T cell subset sorted from them (not recorded which). The chain couples TRBV2 to TRBJ1-5, with 8 bases lining up with TRBD1. This sequence originates from a man between 18 and 29 years old who had mild COVID-19 (a few samples of this study predate the infection). Cell type and time point are not known. CDR3 nucleotides: TGTGCCAGCAGTGAAGGGGCAGGGGGCTCTCAGCCCCAGCATTTT. Translation: CASSEGAGGSQPQHF.